These 20 T cell receptor beta chains originate from one sample sequenced in a study of cytomegalovirus exposure and HLA in healthy donors. Primers included in the PCR were 60 Vbeta and 13 Jbeta primers. The assay was immunoSEQ multiplex PCR, and TCRdb's table has in-frame clones only and misses some. The sample carries 140,000 to 150,000 clones, around 80% recorded once. The sample was PBMCs. The origin of the receptors is a man aged 35-49 years in good health and CMV-seronegative.

The chain is built from TRBV7-2 and TRBJ2-7; a possible D gene is TRBD1 (5 bases). Germline V gives CDR1 SGHTA, CDR2 FQGNSA. There are 15 residues in the CDR3. Trimming left V 5 bases short and J 0 bases short, with 14 bases between. The CDR3 coding sequence is TGTGCCAGCAGCCGCCAGGGCACAAGCTCCTACGAGCAGTACTTC. This gives the protein CASSRQGTSSYEQYF.

The chain employs TRBV5-6 and TRBJ1-4; D might be TRBD1 (6 bases). The CDR3 is 15 amino acids. Germline assignment: CDR1 SGHDT and CDR2 YYEEEE. V dropped 4 bases and J dropped 6 bases, with 16 bases sitting between them. DNA of the CDR3: TGTGCCAGCAGCGACACAGGGCGGATGGATGAAAAACTGTTTTTT. It yields the protein CASSDTGRMDEKLFF.

In its sample, this clone was seen a few times. The V call is TRBV10-3, the J call TRBJ1-2; TRBD1 agrees at 11 bases. The germline V gene has CDR1 ENHRY and CDR2 SYGVKD. With 0 bases clipped from V and 4 bases from J, the junction kept 1 base outside the gene matches. This CDR3 contains 15 residues. The CDR3 is CAISESGTGGYGYTF. CDR3 coding DNA: TGTGCCATCAGTGAGTCCGGGACAGGGGGCTATGGCTACACCTTC.

The chain couples TRBV5-1 to TRBJ2-5, with 7 bases that match TRBD2. The germline gives CDR1 SGHRS, CDR2 YFSETQ. This CDR3 has 15 amino acids. J lost 5 bases, V lost 4 bases, and 11 bases had no gene match. The CDR3 protein is CASSKTGGFSETQYF. CDR3 DNA sequence: TGCGCCAGCAGCAAAACGGGGGGTTTCAGCGAGACCCAGTACTTC.

This chain links TRBV9 with TRBJ1-3, with D unclear. This CDR3 is 15 amino acids long. Per the germline V gene, CDR1 is SGDLS and CDR2 is YYNGEE. Trimming took off 3 bases at V and 0 bases at J, with 10 bases between the two ends. Here the CDR3 DNA reads TGTGCCAGCAGCGCCTCCCCGAGCTCTGGAAACACCATATATTTT. Its translation is CASSASPSSGNTIYF.

This chain links TRBV25-1 with TRBJ1-1; D is undetermined. Germline lookup yields CDR1 MGHDK and CDR2 SYGVNS. There are 14 residues in the CDR3. V dropped 8 bases and J dropped 5 bases, with 18 bases sitting between them. CDR3 nucleotide sequence: TGTGCCAGCCGACCGGCCGGGGAAAAAACTGAAGCTTTCTTT. Encoded protein: CASRPAGEKTEAFF.

The chain joins TRBV9 to TRBJ1-1; D is unclear. This CDR3 is 13 amino acids long. Germline values: CDR1 SGDLS, CDR2 YYNGEE. Trimming stripped 0 bases from V and 3 bases from J, with 6 bases between. The CDR3 sequence: CASSVERDTEAFF. The CDR3 coding sequence is TGTGCCAGCAGCGTAGAGAGGGACACTGAAGCTTTCTTT. Complete variable domain (other parts from reference TRBV9 and TRBJ1-1): DSGVTQTPKHLITATGQRVTLRCSPRSGDLSVYWYQQSLDQGLQFLIQYYNGEERAKGNILERFSAQQFPDLHSELNLSSLELGDSALYFCASSVERDTEAFFGQGTRLTVV.

This clone was seen once. The chain combines TRBV5-1 with TRBJ2-7; D possibly corresponds to TRBD2 (7 bases). The CDR3 is made up of 16 amino acids. Germline loops: CDR1 SGHRS, CDR2 YFSETQ. V lost 0 bases to trimming and J lost 6 bases, with 19 bases between them. CDR3 coding DNA: TGCGCCAGCAGCTTGGAACAGGGAGGGGTAAGGCGCGAGCAGTACTTC. Translation gives CASSLEQGGVRREQYF.

In nucleotides, the CDR3 is TGTGCCAGCAGTTATAGCGACCCAAGGCGCTTTTCCGAGCAGTACTTC. Amino acid sequence: CASSYSDPRRFSEQYF. The rearrangement uses TRBV27 and TRBJ2-7; D might be TRBD2 (5 bases). The germline V and J ends were trimmed by 4 bases and 6 bases, with 22 bases remaining between them. Looked up from germline, CDR1 is MNHEY and CDR2 is SMNVEV (reference sequence). The CDR3 extends over 16 amino acids.

The J gene is TRBJ2-3, the V gene TRBV10-1; TRBD1 is a possible D gene (6 bases). Deletions cut 3 bases from V and 1 base from J, with 14 bases between. The CDR3 has 16 amino acids. From germline, CDR1 is WNHNN and CDR2 SYGVQD (reference sequence). CDR3 DNA sequence: TGCGCCAGCAGTGACCCCAGCTCAGGGGGCACAGATACGCAGTATTTT. Amino acid sequence: CASSDPSSGGTDTQYF.

The chain couples TRBV27 to TRBJ2-2; 9 bases are a match to TRBD1. With V trimmed by 5 bases and J by 13 bases, 11 bases remained unmatched. The CDR3 extends over 14 amino acids. CDR1 and CDR2 from the germline V gene are MNHEY and SMNVEV (reference sequence). The CDR3 DNA is TGTGCCAGCAGTCCCGGGACAGGGATCCGGTGGCTGTTTTTT. It specifies CASSPGTGIRWLFF.

The gene calls are TRBV7-9 and TRBJ2-2, with D unresolved. The germline V gene has CDR1 SEHNR and CDR2 FQNEAQ (reference sequence). V lost 2 bases and J 0 bases, leaving 10 bases between the germline ends. The CDR3 is 16 residues long. CDR3 in DNA: TGTGCCAGCAGCTTACGCCAGGCCACGAACACCGGGGAGCTGTTTTTT. This codes for CASSLRQATNTGELFF.

This rearrangement joins TRBV30 to TRBJ1-2, with a possible D match to TRBD1 (5 bases). V dropped 2 bases and J dropped 1 base, with 11 bases sitting between them. Germline V CDR1 and CDR2: GTSNPN, SVGIG (reference sequence). CDR3 size: 14 residues. The CDR3 sequence: CAWSRGEDNYGYTF. The CDR3 DNA reads as TGTGCCTGGAGTCGGGGGGAGGATAACTATGGCTACACCTTC. The whole variable domain, remainder taken from reference TRBV30 and TRBJ1-2, is SQTIHQWPATLVQPVGSPLSLECTVEGTSNPNLYWYRQAAGRGLQLLFYSVGIGQISSEVPQNLSASRPQDRQFILSSKKLLLSDSGFYLCAWSRGEDNYGYTFGSGTRLTVV.

In nucleotides, the CDR3 is TGTGCCAGCAGCCCGGGTGGGTTCTCTGGGGCCAACGTCCTGACTTTC. Translating gives CASSPGGFSGANVLTF. The chain joins TRBV5-4 to TRBJ2-6; the D is unclear. V was clipped by 4 bases and J by 0 bases, with 11 bases between them. Germline-derived CDR1 and CDR2 are SGHNT and YYREEE (reference sequence). This CDR3 contains 16 residues.

This rearrangement joins TRBV2 to TRBJ2-5; tentative D call: TRBD1 (5 bases). Germline loops: CDR1 SNHLY, CDR2 FYNNEI. V lost 4 bases, J lost 5 bases, and 11 bases lay in between. The CDR3 consists of 13 residues. The CDR3 is CASSGDSRETQYF. In DNA form, the CDR3 reads TGTGCCAGCAGTGGTGACAGTCGGGAGACCCAGTACTTC. Complete variable domain (other parts from reference TRBV2 and TRBJ2-5): EPEVTQTPSHQVTQMGQEVILRCVPISNHLYFYWYRQILGQKVEFLVSFYNNEISEKSEIFDDQFSVERPDGSNFTLKIRSTKLEDSAMYFCASSGDSRETQYFGPGTRLLVL.

CDR3 in DNA: TGTGCCTGGGCCCCCGACAGGGTATACGAGCAGTACTTC. Translating gives CAWAPDRVYEQYF. The gene calls are TRBV30 and TRBJ2-5, with TRBD1 identical over 7 bases. The J call may be incorrect, as the DNA end agrees better with TRBJ2-7. The CDR3 has 13 amino acids. Per the germline V gene, CDR1 is GTSNPN and CDR2 is SVGIG (reference sequence).

This clone was found once. J is TRBJ2-7 and V is TRBV5-4, with TRBD1 as a possible D gene (6 bases). CDR1 and CDR2 (germline): SGHNT, YYREEE (reference sequence). Trimming took 0 bases from V and 4 from J, leaving 11 bases between them. The CDR3 is made up of 14 amino acids. DNA of the CDR3: TGTGCCAGCAGCTTGGTTGGGACAACATACGAGCAGTACTTC. This translates into CASSLVGTTYEQYF.

The gene calls are TRBV7-6 and TRBJ2-5, with TRBD2 matching 7 bases. V lost 5 bases to trimming and J lost 7 bases; unmatched junction nucleotides: 7. Germline CDR1 and CDR2: SGHVS and FNYEAQ. This CDR3 has 13 amino acids. The CDR3 region has the DNA TGTGCCAGCAGCCAAGAACCGGGAGGGACCCAGTACTTC. This codes for CASSQEPGGTQYF.

The chain carries TRBV4-1 and TRBJ2-5; 13 bases are a match to TRBD2. Looked up from germline, CDR1 is MGHRA and CDR2 is YSYEKL. The CDR3 is 17 residues long. Trimming at V came to 0 bases and at J to 2 bases, leaving 3 bases not matched to a gene. In DNA form, the CDR3 reads TGCGCCAGCAGCCAAGAGACTAGCGGGGGGCGACAAGAGACCCAGTACTTC. Amino acid sequence: CASSQETSGGRQETQYF.

The rearrangement joins TRBV19 to TRBJ2-7, with a possible D match to TRBD1 (5 bases). The length of the CDR3 is 15 residues. The germline CDR1 and CDR2 sequences are LNHDA and SQIVND (reference sequence). With 6 bases removed from V and 5 bases from J, the gap between germline ends came to 20 bases. For the CDR3, the DNA is TGTGCCAGTAGCAATCTCAGGTTTGGGGCGGACGAGCAGTACTTC. Its translation is CASSNLRFGADEQYF.